This T cell receptor (beta chain) was profiled in a study of blood T cell repertoires in COVID-19. About the research overall: The analysed material was cDNA or gDNA that came from T cells, B-cell-depleted T cells, or PBMCs.

TCRdb's copy holds only in-frame clones and misses some; the assay was immunoSEQ multiplex PCR. In the table there are approximately 85,000 clones, about 81% of which are singletons. Germline V lookup: CDR1 WSHSY, CDR2 SAAADI. The V gene end was trimmed by 7 bases and the J gene end by 8 bases; junction bases not matched to a gene: 10. The CDR3 has 16 amino acids. The chain employs TRBV10-2 and TRBJ2-2; 13 nucleotides agree with TRBD2. The material sequenced was peripheral blood. This receptor was identified in a human donor in a cohort sampled during active COVID-19. Here the CDR3 reads CASTEGTSGAGGELFF. DNA for the CDR3: TGCGCCAGCACCGAAGGGACTAGCGGGGCTGGGGGGGAGCTGTTTTTT.